One and the same sample provided the 5 T cell receptor beta chains below, sequenced in a study of blood T cell repertoires in COVID-19. Sequencing used immunoSEQ multiplex PCR; TCRdb keeps in-frame clones, though not all of them. The table shows over 200,000 clones, with almost 90% occurring only once. The sequencing input was peripheral blood. The receptors were sampled from a woman aged 60-75 years with acute or convalescent COVID-19.

The chain is built from TRBV9 and TRBJ1-5; 8 bases align to TRBD1. This CDR3 region has 15 residues. J gave up 3 bases and V 10 bases, and 12 bases lay outside the gene matches. CDR1 is SGDLS and CDR2 is YYNGEE in the germline V gene. In nucleotides, the CDR3 is TGTGCCCGAAACCGGTCAGGGGGCAACAATCAGCCCCAGCATTTT. It yields the protein CARNRSGGNNQPQHF.

The chain recombines TRBV19 with TRBJ2-3, with 7 bases identical to TRBD1. Per the germline V gene, CDR1 is LNHDA and CDR2 is SQIVND (reference sequence). CDR3 length equals 13 residues. Germline trimming cut 5 bases from V and 4 bases from J; bases unmatched to any gene: 3. Written as DNA, the CDR3 is TGTGCCAGTAGTTCTACAGGGGCAGATACGCAGTATTTT. It yields the protein CASSSTGADTQYF.

The V call is TRBV6-5, the J call TRBJ1-6, with unresolved D. The germline V and J ends were trimmed by 8 bases and 0 bases, with 11 bases remaining between them. Looked up from germline, CDR1 is MNHEY and CDR2 is SVGAGI. This CDR3 has 15 residues. The CDR3 loop is CASLPSSSYNSPLHF. CDR3 nucleotides: TGTGCCAGCCTCCCTTCTAGCTCCTATAATTCACCCCTCCACTTT.

The table lists this clone with a count of one. The V and J genes are TRBV30 and TRBJ1-4, with 7 bases aligning to TRBD1. Looked up from germline, CDR1 is GTSNPN and CDR2 is SVGIG (reference sequence). V shed 8 bases, J shed 7 bases, and the junction held 10 bases outside the gene matches. The CDR3 runs to 13 residues. The CDR3 region is CALRGQGVEKLFF. The DNA of the CDR3 is TGTGCCCTCCGGGGTCAGGGGGTTGAAAAACTGTTTTTT.

The chain carries TRBV18 and TRBJ2-3; 7 bases map to TRBD2. The junction had 1 base not matched to a gene; V was cut back by 1 base and J by 0 bases. The CDR3 length is 15 residues. Per the germline V gene, CDR1 is KGHSH and CDR2 is LQKENI. The CDR3: CASSPRLASTDTQYF. In nucleotides, the CDR3 is TGTGCCAGCTCACCACGACTAGCTAGCACAGATACGCAGTATTTT.